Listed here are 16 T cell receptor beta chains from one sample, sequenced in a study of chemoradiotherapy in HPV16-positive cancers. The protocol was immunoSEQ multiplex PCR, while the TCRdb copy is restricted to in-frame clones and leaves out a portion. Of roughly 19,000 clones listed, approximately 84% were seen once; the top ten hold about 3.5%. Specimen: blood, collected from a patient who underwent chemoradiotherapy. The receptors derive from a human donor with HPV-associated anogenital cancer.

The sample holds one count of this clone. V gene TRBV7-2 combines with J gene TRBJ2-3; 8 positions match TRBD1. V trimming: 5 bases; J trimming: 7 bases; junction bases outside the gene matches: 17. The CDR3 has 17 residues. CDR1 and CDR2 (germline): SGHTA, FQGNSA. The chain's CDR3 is CASSVGRGAGGAYTQYF. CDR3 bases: TGTGCCAGCAGCGTAGGCCGCGGGGCAGGGGGCGCGTATACGCAGTATTTT.

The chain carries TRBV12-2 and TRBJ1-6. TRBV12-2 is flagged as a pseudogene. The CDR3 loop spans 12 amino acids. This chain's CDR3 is CASRLKDSPLHF. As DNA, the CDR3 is TGTGCAAGTCGCTTAAAGGATTCACCCCTCCACTTT.

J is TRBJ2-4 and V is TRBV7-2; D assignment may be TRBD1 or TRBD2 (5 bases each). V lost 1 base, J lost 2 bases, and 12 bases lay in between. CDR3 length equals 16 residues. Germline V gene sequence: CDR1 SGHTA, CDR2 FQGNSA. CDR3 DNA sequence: TGTGCCAGCAGCTTAGTTTGGTCGGGGCCCAAAAACATTCAGTACTTC. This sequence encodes CASSLVWSGPKNIQYF.

In DNA form, the CDR3 reads TGTGCCAGCAGTGCGGCTGGGATTAGCACAGATACGCAGTATTTT. As protein: CASSAAGISTDTQYF. V usage is TRBV2 and J usage is TRBJ2-3, with D unclear. V was clipped by 4 bases and J by 0 bases, with 11 bases between them. Germline V gene data show CDR1 as SNHLY and CDR2 as FYNNEI. This CDR3 is built from 15 residues.

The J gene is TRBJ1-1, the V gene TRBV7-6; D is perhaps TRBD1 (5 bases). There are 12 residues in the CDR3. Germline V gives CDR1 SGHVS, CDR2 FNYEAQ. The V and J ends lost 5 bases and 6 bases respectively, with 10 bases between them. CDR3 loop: CASSIRDSEAFF. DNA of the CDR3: TGTGCCAGCAGCATACGGGACTCTGAAGCTTTCTTT.

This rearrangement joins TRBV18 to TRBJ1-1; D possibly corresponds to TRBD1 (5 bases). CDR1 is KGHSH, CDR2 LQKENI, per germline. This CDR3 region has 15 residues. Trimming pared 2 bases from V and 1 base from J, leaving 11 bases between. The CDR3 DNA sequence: TGTGCCAGCTCACCAACCGCGGGGCAGAACACTGAAGCTTTCTTT. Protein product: CASSPTAGQNTEAFF. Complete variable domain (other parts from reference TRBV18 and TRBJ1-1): NAGVMQNPRHLVRRRGQEARLRCSPMKGHSHVYWYRQLPEEGLKFMVYLQKENIIDESGMPKERFSAEFPKEGPSILRIQQVVRGDSAAYFCASSPTAGQNTEAFFGQGTRLTVV.

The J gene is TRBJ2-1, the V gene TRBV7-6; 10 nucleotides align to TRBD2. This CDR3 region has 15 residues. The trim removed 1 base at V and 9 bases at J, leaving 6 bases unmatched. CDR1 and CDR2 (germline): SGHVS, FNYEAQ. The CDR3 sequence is CASSLVGLAGAEQFF. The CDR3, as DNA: TGTGCCAGCAGCTTAGTGGGGCTAGCGGGGGCTGAGCAGTTCTTC.

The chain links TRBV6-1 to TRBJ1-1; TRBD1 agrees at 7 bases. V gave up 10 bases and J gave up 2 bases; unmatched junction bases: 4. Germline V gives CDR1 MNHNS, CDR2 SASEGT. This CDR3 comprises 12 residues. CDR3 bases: TGTGCCATCCAGGGGGACAACACTGAAGCTTTCTTT. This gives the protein CAIQGDNTEAFF.

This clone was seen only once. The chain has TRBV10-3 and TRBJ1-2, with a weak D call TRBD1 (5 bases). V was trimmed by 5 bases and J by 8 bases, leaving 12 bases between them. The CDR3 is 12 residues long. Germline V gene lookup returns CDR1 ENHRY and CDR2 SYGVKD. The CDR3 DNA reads TGTGCCATCAGTATTGACAGATTGGGCTACACCTTC. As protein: CAISIDRLGYTF.

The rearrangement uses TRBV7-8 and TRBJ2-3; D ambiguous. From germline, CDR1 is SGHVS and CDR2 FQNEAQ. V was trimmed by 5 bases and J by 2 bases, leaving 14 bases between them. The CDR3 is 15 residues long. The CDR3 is CASSPGGIHTDTQYF. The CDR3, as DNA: TGTGCCAGCAGCCCTGGTGGGATCCACACAGATACGCAGTATTTT.

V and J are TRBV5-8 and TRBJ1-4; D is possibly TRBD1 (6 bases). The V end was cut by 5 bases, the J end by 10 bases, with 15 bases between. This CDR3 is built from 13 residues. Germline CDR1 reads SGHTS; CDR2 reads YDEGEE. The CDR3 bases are TGTGCCAGCAGTAAGGACAGATTAGGAAAACTGTTTTTT. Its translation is CASSKDRLGKLFF.

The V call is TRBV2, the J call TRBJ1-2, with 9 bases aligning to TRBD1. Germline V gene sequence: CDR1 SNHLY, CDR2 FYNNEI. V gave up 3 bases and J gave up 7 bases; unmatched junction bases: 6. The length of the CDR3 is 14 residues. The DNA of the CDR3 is TGTGCCAGCAGTGAGTCGACAGGGGGAGGTGGCTACACCTTC. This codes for CASSESTGGGGYTF.

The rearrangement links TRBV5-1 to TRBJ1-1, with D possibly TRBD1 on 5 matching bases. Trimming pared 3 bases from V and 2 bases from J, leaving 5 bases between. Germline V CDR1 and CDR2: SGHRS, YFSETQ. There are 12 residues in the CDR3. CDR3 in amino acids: CASSWDNTEAFF. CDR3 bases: TGCGCCAGCAGCTGGGACAACACTGAAGCTTTCTTT.

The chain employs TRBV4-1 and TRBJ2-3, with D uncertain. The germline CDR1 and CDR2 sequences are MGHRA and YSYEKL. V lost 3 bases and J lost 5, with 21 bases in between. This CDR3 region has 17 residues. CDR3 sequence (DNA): TGCGCCAGCAGCCACCGAAGACCGGAAAAATTGGTAGATACGCAGTATTTT. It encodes CASSHRRPEKLVDTQYF.

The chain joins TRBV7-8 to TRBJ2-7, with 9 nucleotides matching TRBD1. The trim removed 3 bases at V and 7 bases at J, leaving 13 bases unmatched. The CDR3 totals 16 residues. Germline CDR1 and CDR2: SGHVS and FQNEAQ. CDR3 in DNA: TGTGCCAGCAGCTTGGAGGGAGGGACAGGGTTAGGAGAGCAGTACTTC. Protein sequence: CASSLEGGTGLGEQYF.

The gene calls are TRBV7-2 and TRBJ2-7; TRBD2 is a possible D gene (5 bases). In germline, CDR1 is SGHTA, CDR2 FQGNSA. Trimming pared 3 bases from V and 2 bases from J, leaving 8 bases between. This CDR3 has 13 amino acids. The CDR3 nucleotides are TGTGCCAGCAGCTTTAGGGAGACCTACGAGCAGTACTTC. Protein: CASSFRETYEQYF.